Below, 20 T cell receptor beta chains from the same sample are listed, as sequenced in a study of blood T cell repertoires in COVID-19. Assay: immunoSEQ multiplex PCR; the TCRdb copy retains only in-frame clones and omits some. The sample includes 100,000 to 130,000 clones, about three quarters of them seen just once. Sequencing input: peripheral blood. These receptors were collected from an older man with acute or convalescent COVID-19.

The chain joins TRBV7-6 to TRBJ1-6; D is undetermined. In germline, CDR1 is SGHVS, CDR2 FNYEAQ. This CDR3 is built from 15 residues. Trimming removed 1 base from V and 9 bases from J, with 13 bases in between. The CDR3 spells CASSLGTGWASPLHF. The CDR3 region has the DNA TGTGCCAGCAGCTTAGGGACGGGGTGGGCTTCACCCCTCCACTTT.

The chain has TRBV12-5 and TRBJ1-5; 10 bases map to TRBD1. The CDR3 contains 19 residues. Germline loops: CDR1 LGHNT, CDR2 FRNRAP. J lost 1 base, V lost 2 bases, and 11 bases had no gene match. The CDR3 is CASGLLIGTGALSNQPQHF. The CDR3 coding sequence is TGTGCTAGTGGTTTGCTTATTGGGACAGGGGCCCTAAGCAATCAGCCCCAGCATTTT.

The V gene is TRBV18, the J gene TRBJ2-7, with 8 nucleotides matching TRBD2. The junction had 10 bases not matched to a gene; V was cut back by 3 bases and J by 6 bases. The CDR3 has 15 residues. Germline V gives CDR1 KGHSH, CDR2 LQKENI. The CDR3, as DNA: TGTGCCAGCTCACCCACGGGGGGTAGCGGGGTCGAGCAGTACTTC. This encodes CASSPTGGSGVEQYF.

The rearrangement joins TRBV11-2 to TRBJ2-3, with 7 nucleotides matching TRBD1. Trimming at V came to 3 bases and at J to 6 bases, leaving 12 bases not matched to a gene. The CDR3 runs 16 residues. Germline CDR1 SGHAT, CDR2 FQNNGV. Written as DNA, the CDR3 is TGTGCCAGCAGCTTGCGACAGGGTATTCGTGTGGATACGCAGTATTTT. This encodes CASSLRQGIRVDTQYF.

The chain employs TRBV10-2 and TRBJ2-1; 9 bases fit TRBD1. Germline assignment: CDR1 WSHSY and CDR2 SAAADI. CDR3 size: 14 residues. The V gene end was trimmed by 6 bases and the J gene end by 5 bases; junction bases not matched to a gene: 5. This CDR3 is CASSWWTGDNEQFF. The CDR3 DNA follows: TGCGCCAGCAGCTGGTGGACAGGGGACAATGAGCAGTTCTTC.

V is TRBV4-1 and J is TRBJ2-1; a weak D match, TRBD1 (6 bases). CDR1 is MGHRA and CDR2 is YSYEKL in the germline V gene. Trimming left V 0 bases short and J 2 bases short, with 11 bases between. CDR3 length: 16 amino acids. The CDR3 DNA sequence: TGCGCCAGCAGCCAAGAGTTGGGGGCCCCCTACAATGAGCAGTTCTTC. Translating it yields CASSQELGAPYNEQFF.

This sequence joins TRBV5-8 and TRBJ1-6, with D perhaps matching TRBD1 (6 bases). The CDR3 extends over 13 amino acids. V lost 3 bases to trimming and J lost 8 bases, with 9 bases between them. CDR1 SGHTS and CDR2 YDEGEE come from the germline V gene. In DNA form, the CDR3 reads TGTGCCAGCAGCTGGACAGAAGATTCACCCCTCCACTTT. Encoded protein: CASSWTEDSPLHF.

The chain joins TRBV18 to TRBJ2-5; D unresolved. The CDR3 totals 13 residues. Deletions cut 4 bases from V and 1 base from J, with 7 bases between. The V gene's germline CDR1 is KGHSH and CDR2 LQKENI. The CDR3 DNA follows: TGTGCCAGCTCACGAGGAGCCCAAGAGACCCAGTACTTC. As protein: CASSRGAQETQYF. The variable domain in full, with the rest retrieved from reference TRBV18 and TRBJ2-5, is NAGVMQNPRHLVRRRGQEARLRCSPMKGHSHVYWYRQLPEEGLKFMVYLQKENIIDESGMPKERFSAEFPKEGPSILRIQQVVRGDSAAYFCASSRGAQETQYFGPGTRLLVL.

The CDR3 bases are TGCGCCAGCAGCTTGGGGGGGACAGATAGCAATCAGCCCCAGCATTTT. This gives the protein CASSLGGTDSNQPQHF. The rearrangement uses TRBV5-1 and TRBJ1-5; 7 nucleotides align to TRBD1. The V and J ends lost 0 bases and 0 bases, in that order; junction bases with no gene match: 3. This CDR3 is 16 amino acids long. The germline gives CDR1 SGHRS, CDR2 YFSETQ.

CDR3 in amino acids: CASSGPGLLSYEQYF. The CDR3 DNA follows: TGTGCCAGCAGCGGGCCGGGACTTCTAAGTTACGAGCAGTACTTC. V and J are TRBV11-2 and TRBJ2-7, with TRBD2 as a possible D gene (6 bases). CDR1 and CDR2 (germline): SGHAT, FQNNGV. The CDR3 totals 15 residues. With 5 bases removed from V and 4 bases from J, the gap between germline ends came to 18 bases.

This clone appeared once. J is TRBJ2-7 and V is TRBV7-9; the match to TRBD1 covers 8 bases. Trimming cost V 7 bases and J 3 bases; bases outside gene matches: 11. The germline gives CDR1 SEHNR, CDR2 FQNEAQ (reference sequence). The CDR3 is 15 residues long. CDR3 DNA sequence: TGTGCCAGCACCAAGGGTGGACAGGGAATCTACGAGCAGTACTTC. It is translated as CASTKGGQGIYEQYF. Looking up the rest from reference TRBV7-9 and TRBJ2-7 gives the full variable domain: DTGVSQNPRHKITKRGQNVTFRCDPISEHNRLYWYRQTLGQGPEFLTYFQNEAQLEKSRLLSDRFSAERPKGSFSTLEIQRTEQGDSAMYLCASTKGGQGIYEQYFGPGTRLTVT.

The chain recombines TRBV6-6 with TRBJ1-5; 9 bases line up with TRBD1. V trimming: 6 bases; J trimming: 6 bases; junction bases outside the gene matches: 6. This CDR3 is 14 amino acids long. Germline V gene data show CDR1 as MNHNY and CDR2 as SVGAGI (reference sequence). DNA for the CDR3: TGTGCCAGCAGCTCACAGGGGGCTGGTCAGCCCCAGCATTTT. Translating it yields CASSSQGAGQPQHF.

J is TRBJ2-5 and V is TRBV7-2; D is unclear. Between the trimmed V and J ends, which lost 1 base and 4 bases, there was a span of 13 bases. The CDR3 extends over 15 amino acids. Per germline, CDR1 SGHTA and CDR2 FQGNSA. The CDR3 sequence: CASSLEVGLGETQYF. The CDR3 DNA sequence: TGTGCCAGCAGCTTAGAGGTGGGCTTAGGAGAGACCCAGTACTTC.

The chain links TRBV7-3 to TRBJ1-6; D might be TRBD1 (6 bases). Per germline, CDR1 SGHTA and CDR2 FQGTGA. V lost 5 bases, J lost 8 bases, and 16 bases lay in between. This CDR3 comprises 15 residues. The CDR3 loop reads CASSLRGAADSPLHF. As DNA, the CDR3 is TGTGCCAGCAGCCTCCGGGGGGCGGCCGATTCACCCCTCCACTTT.

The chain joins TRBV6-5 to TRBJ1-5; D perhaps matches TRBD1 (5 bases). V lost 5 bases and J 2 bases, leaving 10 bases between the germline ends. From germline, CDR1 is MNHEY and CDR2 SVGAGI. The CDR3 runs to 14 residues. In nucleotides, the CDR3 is TGTGCCAGCAGTCAGGGTGAGGGCAATCAGCCCCAGCATTTT. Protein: CASSQGEGNQPQHF.

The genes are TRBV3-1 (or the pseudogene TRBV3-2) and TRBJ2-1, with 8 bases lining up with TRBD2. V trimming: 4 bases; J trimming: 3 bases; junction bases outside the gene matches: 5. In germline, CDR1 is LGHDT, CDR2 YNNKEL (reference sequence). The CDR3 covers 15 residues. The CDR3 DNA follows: TGTGCCAGCAGCCCGACCGGGACTAGCTACAATGAGCAGTTCTTC. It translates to CASSPTGTSYNEQFF.

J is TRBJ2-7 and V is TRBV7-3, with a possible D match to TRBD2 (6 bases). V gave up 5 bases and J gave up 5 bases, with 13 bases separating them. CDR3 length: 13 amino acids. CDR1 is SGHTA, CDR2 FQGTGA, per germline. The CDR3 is CASSETRVHEQYF. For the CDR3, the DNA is TGTGCCAGCAGCGAGACTAGGGTCCACGAGCAGTACTTC. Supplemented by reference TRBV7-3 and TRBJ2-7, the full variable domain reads GAGVSQTPSNKVTEKGKYVELRCDPISGHTALYWYRQSLGQGPEFLIYFQGTGAADDSGLPNDRFFAVRPEGSVSTLKIQRTERGDSAVYLCASSETRVHEQYFGPGTRLTVT.

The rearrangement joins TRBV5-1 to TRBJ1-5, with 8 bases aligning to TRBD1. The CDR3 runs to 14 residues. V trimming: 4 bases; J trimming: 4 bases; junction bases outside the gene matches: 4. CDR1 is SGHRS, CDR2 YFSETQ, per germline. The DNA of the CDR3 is TGCGCCAGCAGCCCCGGACAGGGTAATCAGCCCCAGCATTTT. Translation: CASSPGQGNQPQHF.

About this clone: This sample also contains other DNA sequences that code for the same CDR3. The CDR3 protein is CASSRTGVGNSPLHF. CDR3 nucleotide sequence: TGTGCCAGCAGTCGGACAGGGGTAGGGAATTCACCCCTCCACTTT. The rearrangement joins TRBV27 to TRBJ1-6; TRBD1 matches 9 bases. J gave up 7 bases and V 5 bases, and 6 bases lay outside the gene matches. The length of the CDR3 is 15 residues. CDR1 MNHEY and CDR2 SMNVEV come from the germline V gene (reference sequence).

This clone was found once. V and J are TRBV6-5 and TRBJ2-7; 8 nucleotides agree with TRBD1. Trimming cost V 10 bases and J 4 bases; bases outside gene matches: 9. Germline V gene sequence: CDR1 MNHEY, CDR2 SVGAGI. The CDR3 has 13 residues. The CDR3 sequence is CATRGRMKYEQYF. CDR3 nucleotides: TGTGCCACCAGGGGGCGTATGAAGTACGAGCAGTACTTC.